The source of this T cell receptor beta chain is a study of breast tumors, draining lymph nodes, adjacent tissues. Samples came from axillary lymph nodes draining the breast cancer. Germline assignment: CDR1 SNHLY and CDR2 FYNNEI. J gave up 8 bases and V 6 bases, and 5 bases lay outside the gene matches. This CDR3 has 12 amino acids. This clonotype came up once. From the multiplex PCR reads, TCRdb called clonotypes with MiXCR, one entry per CDR3 protein. Counted here are nearly 200,000 distinct CDR3 sequences, 31% occurring once; the ten biggest clones make up approximately 4.5%. V usage is TRBV2 and J usage is TRBJ2-5; 8 bases map to TRBD2. This clonotype originated in a female donor with breast cancer. Some clones in this sample may be carry-over from other donors' samples. Sequencing was performed on axillary lymph node tissue. DNA of the CDR3: TGTGCCAGCAGACTAGCGGCGAACACCCAGTACTTC. It specifies CASRLAANTQYF.